This T cell receptor beta chain was captured in a study of blood T cells in healthy people across ages. Ten or more counts support this clonotype. CDR3 size: 17 residues. The V and J ends lost 0 bases and 3 bases, in that order; junction bases with no gene match: 9. CDR1 is SGHRS, CDR2 YFSETQ, per germline. Using a J-beta primer mix together with a sample-barcoded 5' primer, a second PCR was run for roughly 6 to 12 cycles. TCRdb independently ran MiXCR on the 5' RACE reads; one entry per CDR3 protein. The sample has around 650,000 distinct CDR3 sequences; about 30% are singletons. This chain uses TRBV5-1 with TRBJ2-1, with 7 bases that match TRBD1. The specimen was blood. This clonotype originated in a woman of 80 years or more in good health. This CDR3 is CASSLAATGRFYNEQFF. The CDR3 coding sequence is TGCGCCAGCAGCTTGGCCGCGACAGGGCGTTTCTACAATGAGCAGTTCTTC.